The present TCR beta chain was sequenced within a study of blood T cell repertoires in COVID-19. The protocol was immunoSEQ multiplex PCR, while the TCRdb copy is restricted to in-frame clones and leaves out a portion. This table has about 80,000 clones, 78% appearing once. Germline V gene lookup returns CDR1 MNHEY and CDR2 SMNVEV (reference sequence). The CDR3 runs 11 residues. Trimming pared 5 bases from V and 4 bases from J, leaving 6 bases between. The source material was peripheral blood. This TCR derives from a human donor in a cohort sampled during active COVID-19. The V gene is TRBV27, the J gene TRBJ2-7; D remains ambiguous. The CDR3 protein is CASSPGYEQYF. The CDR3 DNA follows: TGTGCCAGCAGTCCCGGGTACGAGCAGTACTTC.